The rows below give T cell receptor beta chains drawn from one sample of a study of shared clonotypes between healthy human individuals. Only in-frame clones appear in the TCRdb table, and some are missing; sequencing was by immunoSEQ multiplex PCR. This table holds around 750,000 clones, under 80% found once. Sequencing was performed on memory CD4+ T cells sorted from blood. The receptors shown here come from a woman in her thirties in good health. CDR3s include the opening cysteine and the closing phenylalanine or tryptophan. The order of the fields is J gene, V gene, clone size, D gene, CDR3 DNA, CDR3 protein. A D gene is named only where the DNA matches it firmly. Where a row states a size, it is once, few, many or the class of an expanded clone; other rows omit it.

TRBJ2-7	TRBV5-1	once	.	TGCGCCAGCAGCTACAGCCTCCCCGGCTACGAGCAGTACTTC	CASSYSLPGYEQYF
TRBJ2-2	TRBV27	.	.	TGTGCCAGCAGCGAATCGGGACAAGCCCCCGGGGAGCTGTTTTTT	CASSESGQAPGELFF
TRBJ2-5	TRBV10-3	.	.	TGTGCCATCAGTGGTGGGGGTGCAGGGCAAGAGACCCAGTACTTC	CAISGGGAGQETQYF
TRBJ1-2	TRBV5-1	few	.	TGCGCCAGCAGCTTATCAGTTCCTTCTAACTATGGCTACACCTTC	CASSLSVPSNYGYTF
TRBJ2-2	TRBV5-1	.	.	TGCGCCAGCAGCTTGTTGCACACCGGTAGCACCGGGGAGCTGTTTTTT	CASSLLHTGSTGELFF
TRBJ2-3	TRBV10-2	.	.	TGCGCCAGCACCCCTTCTGGGCAAGCGGATACGCAGTATTTT	CASTPSGQADTQYF
TRBJ2-7	TRBV6-5	.	.	TGTGCCAGCAGTTACTCCCCCGGACTAAACGAGCAGTACTTC	CASSYSPGLNEQYF
TRBJ2-3	TRBV2	.	.	TGTGCCAGTCCTATAGGGTTACTGGGAGATACGCAGTATTTT	CASPIGLLGDTQYF
TRBJ2-1	TRBV6-6	.	TRBD2	TGTGCCAGCAGTCAGACTAGCGGGAGGTCACATGAGCAGTTCTTC	CASSQTSGRSHEQFF
TRBJ2-3	TRBV5-1	.	TRBD2	TGCGCCAGCAGCTTGGATTTAGCGGGAGGATCCGGCACAGATACGCAGTATTTT	CASSLDLAGGSGTDTQYF
TRBJ2-1	TRBV5-1	many	TRBD2	TGCGCCAGCAGCTTACAACCGGGACACGCGGGAGGGGGTCTCTACAATGAGCAGTTCTTC	CASSLQPGHAGGGLYNEQFF
TRBJ2-2	TRBV6-1	once	.	TGTGCCAGCAGTCCCCCTGGGAGGTGGACCGGGGAGCTGTTTTTT	CASSPPGRWTGELFF
TRBJ2-2	TRBV5-1	.	.	TGCGCCAGCAGCTCGGCGGACACCGGGGAGCTGTTTTTT	CASSSADTGELFF
TRBJ1-4	TRBV28	.	.	TGTGCCAGCAGTTTAGACCTCTCAGTGGGTGAAAAACTGTTTTTT	CASSLDLSVGEKLFF
TRBJ2-2	TRBV25-1	.	TRBD1	TGTGCCAGCCAGACAGGGGGCGACACCGGGGAGCTGTTTTTT	CASQTGGDTGELFF
TRBJ1-5	TRBV19	.	.	TGTGCCAGTAGTTTTTGGGGTGTCAATCAGCCCCAGCATTTT	CASSFWGVNQPQHF
TRBJ2-2	TRBV7-2	.	TRBD2	TGTGCCAGCAGCACTGGACTAGCGGGAACCACCGGGGAGCTGTTTTTT	CASSTGLAGTTGELFF
TRBJ2-7	TRBV7-6	few	.	TGTGCCAGCAGCCCGAACTACAGGAGGGATTACGAGCAGTACTTC	CASSPNYRRDYEQYF
TRBJ2-2	TRBV28	.	TRBD2	TGTGCCAGCAGTCCTAGACTAGCGTTCACCGGGGAGCTGTTTTTT	CASSPRLAFTGELFF
TRBJ2-1	TRBV2	few	TRBD2	TGTGCCAGCATTCCAATAGCGGGAGCGTCATGGAATGAGCAGTTCTTC	CASIPIAGASWNEQFF
TRBJ2-7	TRBV28	many	.	TGTGCCAGCAGTTTTTTGCAGGGTCCCTACGAGCAGTACTTC	CASSFLQGPYEQYF
TRBJ2-1	TRBV28	.	.	TGTGCCAGCAGTTACAGGGTAAATGAGCAGTTCTTC	CASSYRVNEQFF
TRBJ2-2	TRBV18	.	.	TGTGCCAGCTCCCTGGACGTGAACACCGGGGAGCTGTTTTTT	CASSLDVNTGELFF
TRBJ2-7	TRBV6-1	.	.	TGTGCCAGCAGTGCCTACAGGGACGAGCAGTACTTC	CASSAYRDEQYF
TRBJ2-5	TRBV19	.	.	TGTGCCAGTAGTACCCCCCCCGGGGCAGCGGGCCTCCAAGAGACCCAGTACTTC	CASSTPPGAAGLQETQYF
TRBJ2-7	TRBV9	.	.	TGTGCCAGCAGCGTCGGGACTCACTCCTACGAGCAGTACTTC	CASSVGTHSYEQYF
TRBJ2-3	TRBV5-1	few	TRBD1	TGCGCCAGCGGTATTAAACAGGGGGCCGCAGATACGCAGTATTTT	CASGIKQGAADTQYF
TRBJ2-2	TRBV25-1	once	.	TGTGCCAGCAGTGAATTGGGCAGCACGAACACCGGGGAGCTGTTTTTT	CASSELGSTNTGELFF
TRBJ2-1	TRBV4-1	.	TRBD2	TGCGCCAGCAGCCTTCTCGACCCACTAGCGGGAGGTTTCAATGAGCAGTTCTTC	CASSLLDPLAGGFNEQFF
TRBJ2-7	TRBV19	.	TRBD2	TGTGCCAGTAGTATGGCCCTACTAGCGGGGGGATCCTACGAGCAGTACTTC	CASSMALLAGGSYEQYF
TRBJ1-2	TRBV25-1	.	.	TGTGCCAGCAGTGGCTCTAGGAACCGGGGTTTGGGCTACACCTTC	CASSGSRNRGLGYTF
TRBJ2-7	TRBV10-3	.	.	TGTGCCATCAGTGAAAGTACCTACGAGCAGTACTTC	CAISESTYEQYF
TRBJ1-2	TRBV19	.	.	TGTGCCAGTAGTATAGGAGTTCGGAACTATGGCTACACCTTC	CASSIGVRNYGYTF
TRBJ2-7	TRBV28	.	.	TGTGCCAGCAGTTTATTCCGGACTTACGAGCAGTACTTC	CASSLFRTYEQYF
TRBJ1-5	TRBV2	.	TRBD1	TGTGCCAGCAAGGGGGACAGTAATCAGCCCCAGCATTTT	CASKGDSNQPQHF
TRBJ2-7	TRBV5-4	.	TRBD1	TGTGCCAGCAGCCCCACCGGGGGACAGGGGGTTTACGAGCAGTACTTC	CASSPTGGQGVYEQYF
TRBJ2-2	TRBV2	.	.	TGTGCCAGCAGTGAAAGAGGAGGCAACACCGGGGAGCTGTTTTTT	CASSERGGNTGELFF
TRBJ2-1	TRBV6-5	.	TRBD2	TGTGCCAGCAGTTCCGCGGGAGACGGCGATCACAATGAGCAGTTCTTC	CASSSAGDGDHNEQFF
TRBJ2-7	TRBV29-1	.	.	TGCAGCGCCTCCCATTCGGCTTACGAGCAGTACTTC	CSASHSAYEQYF
TRBJ2-5	TRBV18	.	TRBD1	TGTGCCAGCTCCCACGGACAGGGAAAAGAGACCCAGTACTTC	CASSHGQGKETQYF
TRBJ2-2	TRBV2	.	TRBD2	TGTGCCAGCAGTGCAAGAGGGAGGGGAACCGGGGAGCTGTTTTTT	CASSARGRGTGELFF
TRBJ2-3	TRBV28	.	.	TGTGCCAGCCAGACAGGTGGTGGCGGTACGCAGTATTTT	CASQTGGGGTQYF
TRBJ1-2	TRBV30	.	.	TGTGCCTGGAGTGGGGGGGCTGGCTATGGCTACACCTTC	CAWSGGAGYGYTF
TRBJ1-5	TRBV19	once	.	TGTGCCAGTACCCCGCGCCCCCTAACAGACCCCAATCAGCCCCAGCATTTT	CASTPRPLTDPNQPQHF
TRBJ2-7	TRBV27	.	.	TGTGCCAGCAGTTCCTTCAATCAAGATCGGTTGAGGCAGTACTTC	CASSSFNQDRLRQYF
TRBJ1-1	TRBV30	.	TRBD1	TGTGCCTGGAGATTTTACAGGGGGACTGAAGCTTTCTTT	CAWRFYRGTEAFF
TRBJ1-1	TRBV6-4	.	TRBD1	TGTGCCAGCAGTGAGATAACGACAGGGAGGACTTTCTTT	CASSEITTGRTFF
TRBJ1-4	TRBV11-2	few	.	TGTGCCAGCAGCTTAGTTTTTCTTGGGACATATAATGAAAAACTGTTTTTT	CASSLVFLGTYNEKLFF
TRBJ2-7	TRBV7-9	.	.	TGTGCCAGCAGCTTAGGAGCGTCACACCCAGTCTACGAGCAGTACTTC	CASSLGASHPVYEQYF
TRBJ2-2	TRBV7-7	.	TRBD1	TGTGCCAGCAGCTCAAGGACAGGGGGCCATCCGGAGCTGTTTTTT	CASSSRTGGHPELFF
TRBJ2-1	TRBV6-6	few	TRBD1	TGTGCCAGCAGGCGGACAGGGCCGGTTACAAATGAGCAGTTCTTC	CASRRTGPVTNEQFF
TRBJ2-5	TRBV20-1	.	.	TGCAGCCTCGAGGGCCCCAAGACCCAGTACTTC	CSLEGPKTQYF